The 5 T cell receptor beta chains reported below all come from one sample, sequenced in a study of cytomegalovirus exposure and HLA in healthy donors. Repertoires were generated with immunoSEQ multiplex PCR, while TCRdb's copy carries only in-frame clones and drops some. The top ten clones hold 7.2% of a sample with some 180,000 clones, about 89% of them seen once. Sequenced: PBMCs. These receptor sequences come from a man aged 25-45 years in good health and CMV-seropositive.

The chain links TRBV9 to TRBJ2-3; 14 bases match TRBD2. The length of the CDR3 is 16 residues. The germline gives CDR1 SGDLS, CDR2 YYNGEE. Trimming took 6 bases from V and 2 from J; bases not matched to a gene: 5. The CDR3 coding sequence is TGTGCCAGCACCGGGACTAGCGGGGGTAACACAGATACGCAGTATTTT. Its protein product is CASTGTSGGNTDTQYF.

The CDR3: CASSEGRGEKLFF. The CDR3 DNA reads TGTGCCAGCTCAGAGGGCCGAGGGGAAAAACTGTTTTTT. The V call is TRBV18, the J call TRBJ1-4; D unclear. V was clipped by 5 bases and J by 8 bases, with 12 bases between them. Looked up from germline, CDR1 is KGHSH and CDR2 is LQKENI. The CDR3 is 13 amino acids.

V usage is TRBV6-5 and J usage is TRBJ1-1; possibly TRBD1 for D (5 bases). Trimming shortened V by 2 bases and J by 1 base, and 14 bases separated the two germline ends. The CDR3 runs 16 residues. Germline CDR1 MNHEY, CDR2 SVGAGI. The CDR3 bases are TGTGCCAGCAGTTACGCGCCAGGGTCGTCGAACACTGAAGCTTTCTTT. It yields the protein CASSYAPGSSNTEAFF.

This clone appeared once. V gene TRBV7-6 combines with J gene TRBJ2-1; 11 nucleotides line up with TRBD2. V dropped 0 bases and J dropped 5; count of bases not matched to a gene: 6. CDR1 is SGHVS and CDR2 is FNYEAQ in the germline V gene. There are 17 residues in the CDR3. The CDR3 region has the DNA TGTGCCAGCAGCTTAGCCCATCCGGGACTAGCGGACAATGAGCAGTTCTTC. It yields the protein CASSLAHPGLADNEQFF. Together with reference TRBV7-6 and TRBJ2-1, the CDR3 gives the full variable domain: GAGVSQSPRYKVTKRGQDVALRCDPISGHVSLYWYRQALGQGPEFLTYFNYEAQQDKSGLPNDRFSAERPEGSISTLTIQRTEQRDSAMYRCASSLAHPGLADNEQFFGPGTRLTVL.

Here the CDR3 reads CASSSPTQATNTEAFF. The CDR3, as DNA: TGTGCCAGCAGTTCCCCTACTCAGGCGACCAACACTGAAGCTTTCTTT. The chain employs TRBV28 and TRBJ1-1; D unresolved. This CDR3 contains 16 residues. Germline lookup yields CDR1 MDHEN and CDR2 SYDVKM. The ends were cut back, 4 bases at V and 2 bases at J, with 17 bases in the middle.